Below, 5 T cell receptor beta chains from the same sample are listed, as sequenced in a study of cytotoxic CD8 clonotypes in ibrutinib-treated CLL. Only in-frame clones appear in the TCRdb table, and some are missing; sequencing was by immunoSEQ multiplex PCR. The sample includes under 200,000 clones, roughly 80% of them seen just once. The source was PBMCs, collected after 12 months of ibrutinib treatment. The receptor set was obtained from a human donor with chronic lymphocytic leukemia.

This clone turned up a few times. This chain joins TRBV7-2 and TRBJ2-5; D gene ambiguous. V was trimmed by 5 bases and J by 4 bases, leaving 11 bases between them. Germline CDR1 reads SGHTA; CDR2 reads FQGNSA. This CDR3 spans 13 amino acids. The CDR3 sequence: CASSPLVGETQYF. The CDR3 coding sequence is TGTGCCAGCAGCCCTCTAGTGGGAGAGACCCAGTACTTC.

This clone has only a few counts. This rearrangement joins TRBV7-3 to TRBJ1-2; TRBD1 is a possible D gene (6 bases). The CDR3 runs 15 residues. Looked up from germline, CDR1 is SGHTA and CDR2 is FQGTGA. With 4 bases removed from V and 5 bases from J, the gap between germline ends came to 17 bases. CDR3 in amino acids: CASSSLDRPLYGYTF. CDR3 DNA: TGTGCCAGCAGCTCGCTCGACAGGCCCCTTTATGGCTACACCTTC.

For the CDR3, the DNA is TGTGCCAGCAGTCTGGTCTACGAGCAGTACTTC. Protein: CASSLVYEQYF. J is TRBJ2-7 and V is TRBV28; unclear D gene. Germline CDR1 reads MDHEN; CDR2 reads SYDVKM. This CDR3 is 11 amino acids long. V was clipped by 5 bases and J by 3 bases, with 5 bases between them.

The chain links TRBV6-6 to TRBJ2-1, with 7 bases aligning to TRBD1. V lost 8 bases and J lost 5; bases outside the gene matches: 9. Germline-derived CDR1 and CDR2 are MNHNY and SVGAGI (reference sequence). This CDR3 spans 14 amino acids. CDR3 nucleotides: TGTGCCAGCCATCGGGACAGCATTCACAATGAGCAGTTCTTC. Protein product: CASHRDSIHNEQFF.

The chain joins TRBV7-2 to TRBJ2-1; TRBD2 aligns across 8 bases. J was trimmed by 9 bases and V by 5 bases; bases with no gene match: 12. In germline, CDR1 is SGHTA, CDR2 FQGNSA. This CDR3 comprises 15 residues. The CDR3 nucleotides read TGTGCCAGCAGCCCACGGGGGGAGCTAGCGGGTGAGCAGTTCTTC. Translation gives CASSPRGELAGEQFF.